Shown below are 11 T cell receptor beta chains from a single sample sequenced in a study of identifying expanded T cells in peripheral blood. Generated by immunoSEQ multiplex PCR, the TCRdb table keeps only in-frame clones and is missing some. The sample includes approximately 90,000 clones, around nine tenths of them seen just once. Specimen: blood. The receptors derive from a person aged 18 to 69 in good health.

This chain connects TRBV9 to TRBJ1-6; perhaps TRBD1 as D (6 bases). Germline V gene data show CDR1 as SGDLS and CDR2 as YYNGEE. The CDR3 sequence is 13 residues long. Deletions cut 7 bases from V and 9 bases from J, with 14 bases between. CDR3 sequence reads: CASGTGLGSPLHF. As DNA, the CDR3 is TGTGCCAGCGGCACAGGGCTCGGTTCACCCCTCCACTTT.

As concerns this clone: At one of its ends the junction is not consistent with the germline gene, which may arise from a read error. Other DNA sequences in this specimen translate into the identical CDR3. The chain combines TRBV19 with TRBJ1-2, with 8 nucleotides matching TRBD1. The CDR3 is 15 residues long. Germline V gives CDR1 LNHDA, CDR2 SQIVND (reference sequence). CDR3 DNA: TGTGCCAGTAGTACGAGCCGGGACAGGTCCGTTGGCTACACCTTT. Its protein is CASSTSRDRSVGYTF. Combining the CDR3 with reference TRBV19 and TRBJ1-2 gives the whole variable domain DGGITQSPKYLFRKEGQNVTLSCEQNLNHDAMYWYRQDPGQGLRLIYYSQIVNDFQKGDIAEGYSVSREKKESFPLTVTSAQKNPTAFYLCASSTSRDRSVGYTFGSGTRLTVV.

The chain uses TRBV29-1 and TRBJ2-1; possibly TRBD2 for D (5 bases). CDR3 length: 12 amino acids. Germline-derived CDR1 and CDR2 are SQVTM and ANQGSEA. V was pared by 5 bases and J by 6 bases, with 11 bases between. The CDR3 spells CSVRLAVNEQFF. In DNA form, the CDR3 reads TGCAGCGTTAGGCTAGCAGTCAATGAGCAGTTCTTC.

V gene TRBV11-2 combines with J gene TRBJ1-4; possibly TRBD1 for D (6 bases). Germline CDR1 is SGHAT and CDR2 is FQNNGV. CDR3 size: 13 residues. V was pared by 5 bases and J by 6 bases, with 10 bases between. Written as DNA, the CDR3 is TGTGCCAGCAGCCCCCGGACAGATGAAAAACTGTTTTTT. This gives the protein CASSPRTDEKLFF.

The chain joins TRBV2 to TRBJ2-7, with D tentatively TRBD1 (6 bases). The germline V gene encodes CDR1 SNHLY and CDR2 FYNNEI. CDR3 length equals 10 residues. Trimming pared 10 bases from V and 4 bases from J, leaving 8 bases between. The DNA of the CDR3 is TGTGCCATCGGACAGTACGAGCAGTACTTC. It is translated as CAIGQYEQYF.

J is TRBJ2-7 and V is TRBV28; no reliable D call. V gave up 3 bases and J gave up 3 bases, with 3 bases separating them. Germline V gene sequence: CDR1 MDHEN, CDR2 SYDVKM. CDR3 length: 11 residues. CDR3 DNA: TGTGCCAGCAGTTTGAACTACGAGCAGTACTTC. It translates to CASSLNYEQYF. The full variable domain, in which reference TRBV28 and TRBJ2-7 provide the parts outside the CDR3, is DVKVTQSSRYLVKRTGEKVFLECVQDMDHENMFWYRQDPGLGLRLIYFSYDVKMKEKGDIPEGYSVSREKKERFSLILESASTNQTSMYLCASSLNYEQYFGPGTRLTVT.

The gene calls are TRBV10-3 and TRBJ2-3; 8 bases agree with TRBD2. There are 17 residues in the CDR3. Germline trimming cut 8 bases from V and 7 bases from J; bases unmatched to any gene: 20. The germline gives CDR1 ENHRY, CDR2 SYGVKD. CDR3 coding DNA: TGTGCCATCGGATTCTTGCTTAAGGGGCGGGGGGAATATACGCAGTATTTT. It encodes CAIGFLLKGRGEYTQYF.

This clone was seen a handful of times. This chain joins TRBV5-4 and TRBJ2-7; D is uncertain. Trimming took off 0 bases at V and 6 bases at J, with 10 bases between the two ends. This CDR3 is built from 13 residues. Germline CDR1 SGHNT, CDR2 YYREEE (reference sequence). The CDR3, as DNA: TGTGCCAGCAGCTTGGCCTGGGGTTCCGAGCAGTACTTC. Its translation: CASSLAWGSEQYF.

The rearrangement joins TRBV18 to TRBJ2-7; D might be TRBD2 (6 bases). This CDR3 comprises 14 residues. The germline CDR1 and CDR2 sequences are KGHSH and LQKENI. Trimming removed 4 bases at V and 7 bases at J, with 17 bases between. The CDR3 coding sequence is TGTGCCAGCTCACGACTAGACCAGACGGGAGAGCAGTACTTC. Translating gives CASSRLDQTGEQYF.

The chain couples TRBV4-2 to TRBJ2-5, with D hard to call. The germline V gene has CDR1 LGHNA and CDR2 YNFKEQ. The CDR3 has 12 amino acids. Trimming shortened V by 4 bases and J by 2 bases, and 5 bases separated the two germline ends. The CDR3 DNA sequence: TGTGCCAGCAGCCTCGGTCAAGAGACCCAGTACTTC. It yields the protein CASSLGQETQYF.

The CDR3 DNA reads as TGTGCCACCGAGTACAATGAGCAGTTCTTC. This codes for CATEYNEQFF. This chain uses TRBV25-1 with TRBJ2-1; D is undetermined. The V gene's germline CDR1 is MGHDK and CDR2 SYGVNS. The CDR3 runs 10 residues. Trimming shortened V by 10 bases and J by 4 bases, and 5 bases separated the two germline ends.